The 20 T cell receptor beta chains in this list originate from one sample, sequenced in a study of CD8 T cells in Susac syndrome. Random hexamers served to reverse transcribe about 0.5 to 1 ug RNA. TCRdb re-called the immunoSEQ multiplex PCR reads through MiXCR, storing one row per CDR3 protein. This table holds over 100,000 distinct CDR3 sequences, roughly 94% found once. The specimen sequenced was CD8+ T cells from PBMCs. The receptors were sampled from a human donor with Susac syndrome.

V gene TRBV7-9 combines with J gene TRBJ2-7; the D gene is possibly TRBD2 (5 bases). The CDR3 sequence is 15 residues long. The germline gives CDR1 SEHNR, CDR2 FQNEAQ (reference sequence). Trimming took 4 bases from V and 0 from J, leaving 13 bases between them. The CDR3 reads CASSSRDTSSYEQYF. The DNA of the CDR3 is TGTGCCAGCAGCTCCCGGGATACGAGCTCCTACGAGCAGTACTTC. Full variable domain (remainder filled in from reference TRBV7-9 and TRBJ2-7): DTGVSQNPRHKITKRGQNVTFRCDPISEHNRLYWYRQTLGQGPEFLTYFQNEAQLEKSRLLSDRFSAERPKGSFSTLEIQRTEQGDSAMYLCASSSRDTSSYEQYFGPGTRLTVT.

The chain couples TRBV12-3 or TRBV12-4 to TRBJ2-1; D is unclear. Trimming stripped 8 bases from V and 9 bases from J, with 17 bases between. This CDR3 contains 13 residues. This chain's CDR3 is CASGKSVFGEQFF. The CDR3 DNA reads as TGTGCCAGCGGAAAAAGCGTATTCGGTGAGCAGTTCTTC.

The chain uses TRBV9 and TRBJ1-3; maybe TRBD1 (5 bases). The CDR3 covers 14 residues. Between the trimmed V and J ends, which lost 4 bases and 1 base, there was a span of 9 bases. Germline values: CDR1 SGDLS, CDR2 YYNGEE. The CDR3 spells CASSPEGSGNTIYF. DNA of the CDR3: TGTGCCAGCAGCCCGGAGGGGTCTGGAAACACCATATATTTT. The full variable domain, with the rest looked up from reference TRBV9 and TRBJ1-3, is DSGVTQTPKHLITATGQRVTLRCSPRSGDLSVYWYQQSLDQGLQFLIQYYNGEERAKGNILERFSAQQFPDLHSELNLSSLELGDSALYFCASSPEGSGNTIYFGEGSWLTVV.

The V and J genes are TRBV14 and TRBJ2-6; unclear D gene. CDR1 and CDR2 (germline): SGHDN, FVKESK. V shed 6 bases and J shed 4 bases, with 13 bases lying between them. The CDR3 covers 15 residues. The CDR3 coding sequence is TGTGCCAGCAGTCCTTGGGGTTCCGGGGCCAACGTCCTGACTTTC. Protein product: CASSPWGSGANVLTF.

In nucleotides, the CDR3 is TGCAGCGTCGAGAGTTCCGTAGCCAAAAACATTCAGTACTTC. Residues: CSVESSVAKNIQYF. V is TRBV29-1 and J is TRBJ2-4; D call uncertain. Germline values: CDR1 SQVTM, CDR2 ANQGSEA. The CDR3 consists of 14 residues. V lost 6 bases and J lost 0, with 12 bases in between.

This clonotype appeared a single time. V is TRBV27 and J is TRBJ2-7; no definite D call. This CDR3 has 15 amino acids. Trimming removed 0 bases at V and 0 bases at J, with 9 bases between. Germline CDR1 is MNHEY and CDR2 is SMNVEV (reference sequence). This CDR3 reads CASSLSGFSSYEQYF. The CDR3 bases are TGTGCCAGCAGTTTATCGGGATTTAGCTCCTACGAGCAGTACTTC.

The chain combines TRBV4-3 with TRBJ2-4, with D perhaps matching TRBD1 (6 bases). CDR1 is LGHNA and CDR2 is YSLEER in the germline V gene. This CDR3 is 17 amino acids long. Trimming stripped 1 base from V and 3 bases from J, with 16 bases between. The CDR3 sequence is CASSQGVLLDSKNIQYF. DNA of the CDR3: TGCGCCAGCAGCCAAGGGGTCCTCCTGGACAGCAAAAACATTCAGTACTTC.

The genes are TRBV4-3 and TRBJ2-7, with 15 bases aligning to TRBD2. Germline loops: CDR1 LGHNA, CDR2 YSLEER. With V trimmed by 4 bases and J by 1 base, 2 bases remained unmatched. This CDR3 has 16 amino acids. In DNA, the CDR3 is TGCGCCAGCAGCCGGGGACTAGCGGGGGGTTCCTACGAGCAGTACTTC. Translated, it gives CASSRGLAGGSYEQYF.

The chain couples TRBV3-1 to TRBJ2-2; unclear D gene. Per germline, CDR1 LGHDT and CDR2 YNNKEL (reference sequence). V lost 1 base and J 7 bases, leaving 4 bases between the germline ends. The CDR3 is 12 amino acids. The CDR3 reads CASSQGSGELFF. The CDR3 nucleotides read TGTGCCAGCAGCCAAGGAAGCGGGGAGCTGTTTTTT.

Here the CDR3 reads CSVEYYRTGVSTGELFF. CDR3 bases: TGCAGCGTTGAATATTATCGGACAGGGGTTAGCACCGGGGAGCTGTTTTTT. The chain links TRBV29-1 to TRBJ2-2; TRBD1 matches 9 bases. This CDR3 spans 17 amino acids. V trimming: 2 bases; J trimming: 4 bases; junction bases outside the gene matches: 11. Germline assignment: CDR1 SQVTM and CDR2 ANQGSEA.

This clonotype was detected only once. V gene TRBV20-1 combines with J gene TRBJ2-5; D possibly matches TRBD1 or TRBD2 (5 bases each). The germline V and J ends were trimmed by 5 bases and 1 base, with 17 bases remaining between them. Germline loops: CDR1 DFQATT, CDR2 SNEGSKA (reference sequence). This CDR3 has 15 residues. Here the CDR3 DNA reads TGCAGTGCTGCGACAGTGCTCGGGGTCCAAGAGACCCAGTACTTC. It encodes CSAATVLGVQETQYF.

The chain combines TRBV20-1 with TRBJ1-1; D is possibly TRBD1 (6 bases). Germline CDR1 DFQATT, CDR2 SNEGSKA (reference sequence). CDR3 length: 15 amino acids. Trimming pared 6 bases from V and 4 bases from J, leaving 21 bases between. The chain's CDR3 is CSATTPTGWGTEAFF. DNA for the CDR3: TGCAGTGCAACCACCCCGACAGGCTGGGGCACTGAAGCTTTCTTT.

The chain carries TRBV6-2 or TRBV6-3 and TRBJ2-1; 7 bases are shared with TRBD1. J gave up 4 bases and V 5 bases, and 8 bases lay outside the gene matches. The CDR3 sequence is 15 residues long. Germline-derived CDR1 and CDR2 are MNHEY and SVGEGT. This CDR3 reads CASSPQGVVYNEQFF. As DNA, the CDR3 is TGTGCCAGCAGTCCGCAGGGGGTGGTGTACAATGAGCAGTTCTTC.

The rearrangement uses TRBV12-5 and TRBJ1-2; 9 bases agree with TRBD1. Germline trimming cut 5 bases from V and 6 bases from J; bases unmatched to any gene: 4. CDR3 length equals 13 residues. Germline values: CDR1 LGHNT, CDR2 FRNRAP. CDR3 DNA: TGTGCTAGTGGTACGGGACAGGGCGATGGCTACACCTTC. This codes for CASGTGQGDGYTF.

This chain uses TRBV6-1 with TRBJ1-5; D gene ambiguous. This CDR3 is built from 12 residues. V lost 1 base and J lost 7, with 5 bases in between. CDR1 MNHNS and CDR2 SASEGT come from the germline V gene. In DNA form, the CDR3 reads TGTGCCAGCAGTGAAGTGGGGCAGCCCCAGCATTTT. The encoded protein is CASSEVGQPQHF.

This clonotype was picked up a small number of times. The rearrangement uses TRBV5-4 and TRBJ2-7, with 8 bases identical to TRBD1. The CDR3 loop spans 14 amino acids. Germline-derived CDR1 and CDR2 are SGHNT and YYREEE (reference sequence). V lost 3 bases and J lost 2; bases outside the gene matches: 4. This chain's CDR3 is CASSSGQGPYEQYF. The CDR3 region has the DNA TGTGCCAGCAGCTCTGGACAGGGACCCTACGAGCAGTACTTC.

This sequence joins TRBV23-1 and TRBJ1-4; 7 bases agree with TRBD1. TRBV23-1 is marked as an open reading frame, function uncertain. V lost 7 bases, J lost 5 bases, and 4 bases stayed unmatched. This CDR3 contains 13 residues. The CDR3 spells CASKGTENEKLFF. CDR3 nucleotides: TGCGCCAGCAAAGGGACAGAAAATGAAAAACTGTTTTTT.

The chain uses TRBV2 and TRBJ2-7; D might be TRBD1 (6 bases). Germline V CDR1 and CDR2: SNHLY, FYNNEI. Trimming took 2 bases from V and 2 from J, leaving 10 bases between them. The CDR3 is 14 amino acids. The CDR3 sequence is CASSENRVAYEQYF. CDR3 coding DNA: TGTGCCAGCAGTGAAAACAGGGTGGCCTACGAGCAGTACTTC.

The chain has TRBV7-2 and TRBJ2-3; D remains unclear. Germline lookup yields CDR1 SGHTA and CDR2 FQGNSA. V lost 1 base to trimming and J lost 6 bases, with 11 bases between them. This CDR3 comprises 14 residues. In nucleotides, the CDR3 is TGTGCCAGCAGCTTAGAGAGGCCCCACGATACGCAGTATTTT. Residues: CASSLERPHDTQYF.

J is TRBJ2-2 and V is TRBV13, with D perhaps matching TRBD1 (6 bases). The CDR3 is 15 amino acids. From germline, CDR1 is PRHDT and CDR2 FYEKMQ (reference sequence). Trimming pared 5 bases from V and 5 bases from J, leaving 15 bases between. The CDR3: CASSIRGTVTGELFF. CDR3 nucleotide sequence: TGTGCCAGCAGCATCAGGGGCACGGTAACCGGGGAGCTGTTTTTT. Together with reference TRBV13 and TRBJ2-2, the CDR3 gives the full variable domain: AAGVIQSPRHLIKEKRETATLKCYPIPRHDTVYWYQQGPGQDPQFLISFYEKMQSDKGSIPDRFSAQQFSDYHSELNMSSLELGDSALYFCASSIRGTVTGELFFGEGSRLTVL.